This T cell receptor (beta chain) was recorded in a study of T cell repertoires in cytomegalovirus infection (dated by TCRdb to 2018 to 2020). Concerning the study at large: The HLA type of each donor mattered for the analysis, because public TCR beta signatures pointed to carriage of CMV infection along with the matching HLA type.

To note about this clonotype: The clone's antigen remains unknown. Base quality data are lacking; no much larger clone is found one base away.

From the cysteine up to the phenylalanine, the CDR3 has a length of 14 residues. This entry keeps only the CDR3 DNA: 42 bases, framed from base 1. The germline V gene gives CDR1 as SGHVS and CDR2 as FQNEAQ. V sheds 1 base and J sheds 8 bases, leaving 12 bases between their ends. The paper's findings and limits, for the study overall: Cumulative frequency of public TCR beta family members discriminated carriers of CMV infection plus the relevant HLA type in this cohort and an independent roughly 330-donor cohort. The ex vivo response was dominated by HLA-C-restricted CMV-specific TCR beta clonotypes, which also provided the single most frequent clonotype in two of eight donors.

Sequencing was performed on an Illumina HiSeq 1500. TCRdb reworked the public reads: Q25 trimming with fastp, MiXCR clone assembly, productive beta chains retained. Each CDR3 protein appears once, grouped with its most common genes and DNA. The sample records 150,000 to 200,000 distinct CDR3 sequences, about 20% of which are singletons. The ten most abundant clones make up around 2.7% of the sample. The sequence derives from a human donor in good health (CMV status not recorded). Some clones in this sample may be carry-over from other donors' samples. Sequenced sample: PBMCs. The sequence is built from TRBV7-8 and TRBJ2-1; the D gene remains uncertain. The CDR3 region reads CASSLGPNGDEQFF. The nucleotides are TGTGCCAGCAGCTTAGGCCCAAATGGTGATGAGCAGTTCTTC.